Detailed here is one T cell receptor (beta chain). Its target is not known. The CDR3 is 16 residues long. Germline assignment: CDR1 SGHNT and CDR2 YENEEA. The ends lost 5 bases at V and 0 bases at J; junction bases unmatched: 5. The record originates from a study of cytomegalovirus exposure and HLA in healthy donors. Findings of the study overall: An analysis done earlier found most TCR beta V segments productive about 87% or about 30% of the time. Researchers reported that a few CMV-associated chains were confirmed in vitro as CMV antigen-specific. Versus the approximately 700-donor mean, an Asian-associated ancestry cluster reportedly showed fewer N-insertions in a later analysis.

60 Vbeta and 13 Jbeta primers were used in PCR. In the original processing: The count from a later analysis was about 80 million unique TCR beta chains, 9 million to 12 million of them shared. Profiling relied on immunoSEQ multiplex PCR, and the TCRdb table lists in-frame clones only, not all of them. V and J calls plus clone size are reproduced from that table; the DNA served to infer D and trimming. This table has more than 40,000 clones, approximately 81% appearing once. The sequencing sample was made of PBMCs. The clonotype comes from a man over 45 in good health and CMV-seronegative. The chain links TRBV11-3 to TRBJ2-3; TRBD2 matches at 10 bases. CDR3 loop: CASSASGSISTDTQYF. CDR3 nucleotide sequence: TGTGCCAGCAGCGCTAGCGGGAGCATCAGCACAGATACGCAGTATTTT.